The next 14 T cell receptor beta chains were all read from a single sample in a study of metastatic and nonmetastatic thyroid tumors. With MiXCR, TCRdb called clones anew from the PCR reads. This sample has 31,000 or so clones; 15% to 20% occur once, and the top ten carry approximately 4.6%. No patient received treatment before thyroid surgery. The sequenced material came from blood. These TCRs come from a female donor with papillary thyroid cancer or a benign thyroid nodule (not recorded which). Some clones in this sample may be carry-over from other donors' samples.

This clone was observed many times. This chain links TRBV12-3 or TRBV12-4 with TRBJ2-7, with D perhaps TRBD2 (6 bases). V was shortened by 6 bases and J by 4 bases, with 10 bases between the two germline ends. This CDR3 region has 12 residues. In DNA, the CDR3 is TGTGCCAGCAGCCATAGCGGATACGAGCAGTACTTC. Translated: CASSHSGYEQYF.

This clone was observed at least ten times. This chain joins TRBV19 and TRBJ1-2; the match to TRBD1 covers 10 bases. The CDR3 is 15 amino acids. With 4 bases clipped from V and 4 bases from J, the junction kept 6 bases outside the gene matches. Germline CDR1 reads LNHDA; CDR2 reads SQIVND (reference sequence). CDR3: CASSRDRGIGYGYTF. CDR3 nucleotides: TGTGCCAGTAGTAGGGACAGGGGCATCGGCTATGGCTACACCTTC.

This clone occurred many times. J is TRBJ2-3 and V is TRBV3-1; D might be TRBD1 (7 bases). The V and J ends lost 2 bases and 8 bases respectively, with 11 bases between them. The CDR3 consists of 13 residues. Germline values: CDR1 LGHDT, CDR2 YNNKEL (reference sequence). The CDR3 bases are TGTGCCAGCAGCCAAAACAGGGGAGGTACGCAGTATTTT. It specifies CASSQNRGGTQYF.

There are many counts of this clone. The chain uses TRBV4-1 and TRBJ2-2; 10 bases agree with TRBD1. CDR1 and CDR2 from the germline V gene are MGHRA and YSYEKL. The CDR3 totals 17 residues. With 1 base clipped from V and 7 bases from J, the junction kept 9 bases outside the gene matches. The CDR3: CASSQGRDRGISGELFF. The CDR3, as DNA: TGCGCCAGCAGCCAAGGGCGGGACAGGGGAATTAGCGGGGAGCTGTTTTTT.

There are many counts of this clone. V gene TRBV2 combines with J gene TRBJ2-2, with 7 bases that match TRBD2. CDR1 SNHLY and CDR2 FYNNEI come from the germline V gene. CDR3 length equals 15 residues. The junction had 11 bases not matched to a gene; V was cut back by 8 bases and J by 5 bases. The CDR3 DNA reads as TGTGCCAGCCAGGCGGCGCGGGAGTTTACCGGGGAGCTGTTTTTT. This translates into CASQAAREFTGELFF.

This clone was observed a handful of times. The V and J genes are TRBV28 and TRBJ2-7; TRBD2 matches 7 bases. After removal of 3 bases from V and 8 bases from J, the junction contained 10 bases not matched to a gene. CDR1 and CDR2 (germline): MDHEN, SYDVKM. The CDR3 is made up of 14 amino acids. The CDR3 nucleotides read TGTGCCAGCAGTTTCGGGGGGACTACCTGGAAGCAGTACTTC. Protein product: CASSFGGTTWKQYF.

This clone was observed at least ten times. Here the CDR3 reads CASSPGQTGELFF. The CDR3 DNA sequence: TGCGCCAGCAGCCCCGGACAGACCGGGGAGCTGTTTTTT. The chain combines TRBV5-1 with TRBJ2-2; D perhaps matches TRBD1 (6 bases). Per germline, CDR1 SGHRS and CDR2 YFSETQ. CDR3 length: 13 amino acids. Trimming stripped 4 bases from V and 5 bases from J, with 9 bases between. The full variable domain, in which reference TRBV5-1 and TRBJ2-2 provide the parts outside the CDR3, is KAGVTQTPRYLIKTRGQQVTLSCSPISGHRSVSWYQQTPGQGLQFLFEYFSETQRNKGNFPGRFSGRQFSNSRSEMNVSTLELGDSALYLCASSPGQTGELFFGEGSRLTVL.

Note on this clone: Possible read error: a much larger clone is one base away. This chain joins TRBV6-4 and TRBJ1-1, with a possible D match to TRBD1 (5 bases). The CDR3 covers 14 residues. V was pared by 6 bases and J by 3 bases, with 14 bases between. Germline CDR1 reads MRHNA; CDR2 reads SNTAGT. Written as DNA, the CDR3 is TGTGCCAGCAGCGCCTCCGGGGGGGACACTGAAGCTTTCTTT. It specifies CASSASGGDTEAFF.

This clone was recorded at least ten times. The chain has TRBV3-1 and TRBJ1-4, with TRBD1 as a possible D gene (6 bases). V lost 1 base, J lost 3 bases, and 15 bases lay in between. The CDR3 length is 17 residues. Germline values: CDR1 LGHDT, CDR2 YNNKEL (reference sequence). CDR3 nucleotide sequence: TGTGCCAGCAGCCAAGCCTTCGGGACAAACCCTAATGAAAAACTGTTTTTT. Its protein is CASSQAFGTNPNEKLFF.

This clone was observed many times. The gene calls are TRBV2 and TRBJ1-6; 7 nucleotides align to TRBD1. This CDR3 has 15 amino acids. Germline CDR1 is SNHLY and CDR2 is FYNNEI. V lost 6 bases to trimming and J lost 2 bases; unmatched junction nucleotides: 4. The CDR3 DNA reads TGTGCCAGCAGCGACGACAGGGCCTATAATTCACCCCTCCACTTT. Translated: CASSDDRAYNSPLHF.

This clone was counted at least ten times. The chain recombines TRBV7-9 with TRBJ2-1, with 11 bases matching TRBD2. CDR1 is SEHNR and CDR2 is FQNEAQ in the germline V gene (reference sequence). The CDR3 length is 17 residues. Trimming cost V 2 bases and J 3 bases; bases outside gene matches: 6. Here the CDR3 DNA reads TGTGCCAGCAGCTTACCCCCCGGGACTAGCGGCTACAATGAGCAGTTCTTC. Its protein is CASSLPPGTSGYNEQFF.

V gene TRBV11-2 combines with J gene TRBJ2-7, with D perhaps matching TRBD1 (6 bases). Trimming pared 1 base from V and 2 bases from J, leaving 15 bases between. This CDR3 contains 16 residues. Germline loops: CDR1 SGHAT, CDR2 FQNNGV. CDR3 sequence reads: CASSLGPTGSPYEQYF. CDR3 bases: TGTGCCAGCAGCTTAGGACCGACAGGTAGTCCCTACGAGCAGTACTTC.

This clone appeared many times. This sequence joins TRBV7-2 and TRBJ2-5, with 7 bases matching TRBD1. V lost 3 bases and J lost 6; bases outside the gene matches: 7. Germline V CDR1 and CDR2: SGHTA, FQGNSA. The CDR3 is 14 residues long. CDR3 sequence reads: CASSFPGQSKTQYF. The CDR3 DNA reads TGTGCCAGCAGCTTTCCGGGACAGTCCAAGACCCAGTACTTC.

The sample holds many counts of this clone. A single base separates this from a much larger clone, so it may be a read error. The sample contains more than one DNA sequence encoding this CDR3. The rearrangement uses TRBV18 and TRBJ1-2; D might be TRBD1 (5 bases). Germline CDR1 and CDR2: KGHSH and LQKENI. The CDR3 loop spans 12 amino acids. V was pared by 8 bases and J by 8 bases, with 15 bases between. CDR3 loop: CASTQGPGGYTF. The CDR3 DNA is TGTGCCAGCACGCAGGGCCCTGGGGGCTACACCTTC.